This T cell receptor (beta chain) derives from a study of blood T cell repertoires in COVID-19. Self-reported history from a screening survey and questionnaire set each donor's cohort. Sequenced by immunoSEQ multiplex PCR; TCRdb stores in-frame clones only, minus some. This sample has some 260,000 clones, with around nine tenths found just once. This clone has just a few counts. CDR1 SGHRS and CDR2 YFSETQ come from the germline V gene. This CDR3 comprises 14 residues. The junction had 5 bases not matched to a gene; V was cut back by 4 bases and J by 6 bases. Sequencing was carried out using PBMCs or T cells enriched from blood (not recorded which). This TCR was recovered from a woman younger than 35 who had recovered from COVID-19. V and J are TRBV5-1 and TRBJ1-5; the match to TRBD1 covers 9 bases. The CDR3 sequence is CASSPGQGGQPQHF. The CDR3 DNA reads as TGCGCCAGCAGCCCGGGACAGGGAGGTCAGCCCCAGCATTTT.